These T cell receptor beta chains were read from a single sample in a study of shared clonotypes between healthy human individuals. Sequencing used immunoSEQ multiplex PCR; TCRdb keeps in-frame clones, though not all of them. The top ten hold 13% of the sample, which has nearly 500,000 clones, about 79% seen once. Specimen: PBMCs. The receptor source for this set is a middle-aged woman in good health. Some clones in this sample may be carry-over from other donors' samples. Both conserved end residues are part of each CDR3. Fields, in order: J gene, V gene, D gene, clone size, CDR3 length, CDR3 protein, CDR3 DNA. D genes are given only for firm matches. Clone size is not always given. Where it is, it says once, few, many or a class for expanded clones.

J: TRBJ1-5; V: TRBV15; D: -; size: once; length: 14; CDR3: CATSRGGGYQPQHF; DNA: TGTGCCACCAGCAGAGGGGGGGGGTATCAGCCCCAGCATTTT
J: TRBJ2-1; V: TRBV6-5; D: -; size: once; length: 11; CDR3: CASSSGGTQFF; DNA: TGTGCCAGCAGTTCCGGCGGGACCCAGTTCTTC
J: TRBJ1-3; V: TRBV18; D: -; size: -; length: 16; CDR3: CASSPPFGGSGNTIYF; DNA: TGTGCCAGCTCACCACCCTTCGGGGGGTCTGGAAACACCATATATTTT
J: TRBJ2-7; V: TRBV27; D: TRBD2; size: -; length: 13; CDR3: CASSLSRGGEQYF; DNA: TGTGCCAGCAGTTTATCCCGCGGGGGCGAGCAGTACTTC
J: TRBJ1-5; V: TRBV25-1; D: -; size: -; length: 14; CDR3: CASSESSGDQPQHF; DNA: TGTGCCAGCAGTGAATCGAGCGGGGATCAGCCCCAGCATTTT
J: TRBJ1-3; V: TRBV5-4; D: TRBD1; size: -; length: 15; CDR3: CASTPGGDAGNTIYF; DNA: TGTGCCAGCACCCCAGGGGGGGACGCTGGAAACACCATATATTTT
J: TRBJ2-1; V: TRBV18; D: TRBD1; size: -; length: 15; CDR3: CASSPGQSNGDEQFF; DNA: TGTGCCAGCTCACCGGGACAGTCAAATGGAGATGAGCAGTTCTTC
J: TRBJ2-3; V: TRBV9; D: TRBD2; size: -; length: 18; CDR3: CASSVGLAGVFGTDTQYF; DNA: TGTGCCAGCAGCGTAGGGCTAGCGGGAGTATTCGGCACAGATACGCAGTATTTT
J: TRBJ2-1; V: TRBV18; D: TRBD2; size: -; length: 16; CDR3: CASSPPTSRRYNEQFF; DNA: TGTGCCAGCTCACCACCGACTAGCCGACGCTACAATGAGCAGTTCTTC
J: TRBJ2-3; V: TRBV5-8; D: -; size: -; length: 16; CDR3: CASSHRLANGADTQYF; DNA: TGTGCCAGCAGCCATCGGCTAGCTAATGGTGCAGATACGCAGTATTTT
J: TRBJ1-2; V: TRBV18; D: -; size: -; length: 14; CDR3: CASSPRGGSYGYTF; DNA: TGTGCCAGCTCACCACGGGGCGGGAGCTATGGCTACACCTTC
J: TRBJ1-1; V: TRBV19; D: -; size: -; length: 14; CDR3: CATKGGVMNTEAFF; DNA: TGTGCTACTAAGGGCGGAGTGATGAACACTGAAGCTTTCTTT
J: TRBJ2-3; V: TRBV10-3; D: TRBD2; size: -; length: 15; CDR3: CAISLAVEGTDTQYF; DNA: TGTGCCATCAGTCTAGCGGTAGAAGGCACAGATACGCAGTATTTT
J: TRBJ2-7; V: TRBV19; D: TRBD1; size: -; length: 15; CDR3: CASSMKRTGIDEQYF; DNA: TGTGCCAGTAGTATGAAGCGGACAGGGATCGACGAGCAGTACTTC
J: TRBJ2-3; V: TRBV5-4; D: TRBD2; size: few; length: 17; CDR3: CASSETSGRAGTDTQYF; DNA: TGTGCCAGCAGCGAGACTAGCGGGAGGGCGGGCACAGATACGCAGTATTTT
J: TRBJ2-7; V: TRBV10-3; D: -; size: -; length: 14; CDR3: CAISDIRDSYEQYF; DNA: TGTGCCATCAGTGATATCCGGGACTCCTACGAGCAGTACTTC